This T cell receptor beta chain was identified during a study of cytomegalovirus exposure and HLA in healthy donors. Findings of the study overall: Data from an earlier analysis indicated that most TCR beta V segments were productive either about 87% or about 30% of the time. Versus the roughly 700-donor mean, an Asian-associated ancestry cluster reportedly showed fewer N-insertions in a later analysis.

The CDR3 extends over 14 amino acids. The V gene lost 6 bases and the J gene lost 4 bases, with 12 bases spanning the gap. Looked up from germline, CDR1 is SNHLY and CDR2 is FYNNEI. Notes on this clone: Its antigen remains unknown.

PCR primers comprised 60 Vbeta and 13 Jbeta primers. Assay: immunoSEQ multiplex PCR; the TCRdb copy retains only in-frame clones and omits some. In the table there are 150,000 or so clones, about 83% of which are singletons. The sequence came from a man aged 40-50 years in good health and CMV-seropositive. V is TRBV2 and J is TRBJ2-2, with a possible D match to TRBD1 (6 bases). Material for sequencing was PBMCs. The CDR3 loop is CASSTGWSTGELFF. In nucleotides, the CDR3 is TGTGCCAGCAGCACAGGGTGGAGCACCGGGGAGCTGTTTTTT.